One and the same sample provided the 31 T cell receptor beta chains below, sequenced in a study of control samples from healthy donors and cancer patients. Assay used: immunoSEQ multiplex PCR; TCRdb lists only in-frame clones, some missing. The data hold tens of thousands of clones, with around 93% observed a single time. Sequencing was performed on PBMCs. The source of these receptors is a man aged 25 to 40 with colorectal cancer.

The CDR3 DNA reads as TGTGCCAGCAGTGAGTTCAGTAATCAGCCCCAGCATTTT. Encoded protein: CASSEFSNQPQHF. The chain employs TRBV6-1 and TRBJ1-5; D is unresolved. Germline assignment: CDR1 MNHNS and CDR2 SASEGT. V lost 3 bases to trimming and J lost 4 bases, with 7 bases between them. CDR3 size: 13 residues.

The V and J genes are TRBV6-6 and TRBJ1-1, with D perhaps matching TRBD1 (5 bases). CDR1 is MNHNY, CDR2 SVGAGI, per germline (reference sequence). The V and J ends lost 4 bases and 3 bases respectively, with 12 bases between them. The CDR3 totals 14 residues. The CDR3: CASSFPDTYTEAFF. CDR3 sequence (DNA): TGTGCCAGCAGTTTCCCGGACACCTACACTGAAGCTTTCTTT.

Only one count was recorded for this clone. The CDR3 coding sequence is TGTGCCACCAGCAGAGCCCCCTCCAGGGGGCTAGATACTGAAGCTTTCTTT. It specifies CATSRAPSRGLDTEAFF. The chain recombines TRBV15 with TRBJ1-1; 8 nucleotides agree with TRBD1. J was trimmed by 5 bases and V by 1 base; bases with no gene match: 12. This CDR3 has 17 residues. Germline-derived CDR1 and CDR2 are LNHNV and YYDKDF (reference sequence).

This clone was recorded only once. The chain employs TRBV27 and TRBJ1-2, with 7 bases matching TRBD1. The CDR3 spans 13 residues. The germline V gene has CDR1 MNHEY and CDR2 SMNVEV (reference sequence). The ends lost 6 bases at V and 8 bases at J; junction bases unmatched: 9. The CDR3 bases are TGTGCCAGCAGCCTAGGGGGCGCGAGGGGCTACACCTTC. Its protein product is CASSLGGARGYTF.

CDR3: CAIGGEYQETQYF. For the CDR3, the DNA is TGTGCCATCGGAGGGGAGTACCAAGAGACCCAGTACTTC. The chain links TRBV10-3 to TRBJ2-5; tentatively, D is TRBD2 (6 bases). Between the trimmed V and J ends, which lost 8 bases and 0 bases, there was a span of 10 bases. CDR1 is ENHRY and CDR2 is SYGVKD in the germline V gene. The CDR3 consists of 13 residues.

V gene TRBV19 combines with J gene TRBJ1-2; D not certain. Looked up from germline, CDR1 is LNHDA and CDR2 is SQIVND (reference sequence). The CDR3 loop spans 15 amino acids. V lost 5 bases and J lost 4, with 17 bases in between. The CDR3 nucleotides are TGTGCCAGTAGTTTCATCGTAGCAGGTTCCTATGGCTACACCTTC. Translation gives CASSFIVAGSYGYTF.

The V call is TRBV7-2, the J call TRBJ1-1; D gene unclear. The V gene's germline CDR1 is SGHTA and CDR2 FQGNSA. The CDR3 is 15 residues long. The V end lost 1 base, the J end lost 1 base, and 10 bases lay between the germline ends. CDR3 amino acids: CASSLVPYANTEAFF. The DNA of the CDR3 is TGTGCCAGCAGCTTAGTTCCCTATGCGAACACTGAAGCTTTCTTT.

The V and J genes are TRBV6-5 and TRBJ2-7, with a tentative D call TRBD1 (6 bases). The CDR3 spans 14 residues. Trimming removed 4 bases at V and 1 base at J, with 11 bases between. Germline V gene lookup returns CDR1 MNHEY and CDR2 SVGAGI. In DNA, the CDR3 is TGTGCCAGCAGTTCGGTAGGGGGTTCCTACGAGCAGTACGTC. Its protein product is CASSSVGGSYEQYV.

The chain recombines TRBV5-6 with TRBJ1-1; 7 positions match TRBD1. Germline V gives CDR1 SGHDT, CDR2 YYEEEE. V trimming: 5 bases; J trimming: 1 base; junction bases outside the gene matches: 2. The CDR3 is 13 residues long. CDR3 in DNA: TGTGCCAGCAGAGCAGGGGGGAACACTGAAGCTTTCTTT. Translating gives CASRAGGNTEAFF.

The chain combines TRBV3-1 (or the pseudogene TRBV3-2) with TRBJ2-2, with no clear D. Trimming removed 3 bases at V and 3 bases at J, with 5 bases between. The CDR3 length is 13 residues. Per germline, CDR1 LGHDT and CDR2 YNNKEL (reference sequence). For the CDR3, the DNA is TGTGCCAGCAGCCATTCCGACACCGGGGAGCTGTTTTTT. This encodes CASSHSDTGELFF.

This chain uses TRBV5-1 with TRBJ1-6, with D maybe TRBD1 (6 bases). The CDR3 sequence is 14 residues long. Deletions cut 0 bases from V and 10 bases from J, with 11 bases between. The germline V gene encodes CDR1 SGHRS and CDR2 YFSETQ. CDR3 in amino acids: CASSLGAGASPLHF. CDR3 nucleotides: TGCGCCAGCAGCTTGGGAGCAGGGGCATCACCCCTCCACTTT. The whole variable domain, remainder taken from reference TRBV5-1 and TRBJ1-6, is KAGVTQTPRYLIKTRGQQVTLSCSPISGHRSVSWYQQTPGQGLQFLFEYFSETQRNKGNFPGRFSGRQFSNSRSEMNVSTLELGDSALYLCASSLGAGASPLHFGNGTRLTVT.

In its sample, this clone was seen once. The chain couples TRBV27 to TRBJ1-1, with 9 bases matching TRBD1. With V trimmed by 8 bases and J by 6 bases, 13 bases remained unmatched. This CDR3 spans 15 amino acids. Germline-derived CDR1 and CDR2 are MNHEY and SMNVEV (reference sequence). The CDR3 loop is CASRPRDRDIAEAFF. CDR3 DNA: TGTGCCAGCCGCCCCCGGGACAGGGATATAGCTGAAGCTTTCTTT.

The J gene is TRBJ2-3, the V gene TRBV24-1; tentatively, D is TRBD2 (7 bases). The CDR3 runs 16 residues. Trimming pared 6 bases from V and 4 bases from J, leaving 19 bases between. The germline gives CDR1 KGHDR, CDR2 SFDVKD. CDR3 loop: CATSQVGGLAPDTQYF. Here the CDR3 DNA reads TGTGCCACCAGTCAGGTCGGGGGGCTCGCTCCAGATACGCAGTATTTT.

The CDR3 DNA is TGTGCCAGCAGCCTTAGCTACGAGCAGTACTTC. It yields the protein CASSLSYEQYF. This sequence joins TRBV3-1 (or the pseudogene TRBV3-2) and TRBJ2-7; no firm D call. Trimming took off 4 bases at V and 3 bases at J, with 4 bases between the two ends. The CDR3 spans 11 residues. Germline CDR1 reads LGHDT; CDR2 reads YNNKEL (reference sequence).

The chain uses TRBV5-6 and TRBJ2-7; D ambiguous. This CDR3 is built from 14 residues. The germline V gene has CDR1 SGHDT and CDR2 YYEEEE. Trimming stripped 1 base from V and 4 bases from J, with 12 bases between. The CDR3 nucleotides are TGTGCCAGCAGCTTGCCGTCAGGTGGGTACGAGCAGTACGTC. This sequence encodes CASSLPSGGYEQYV.

This chain connects TRBV3-1 (or the pseudogene TRBV3-2) to TRBJ1-1; possibly TRBD1 for D (5 bases). V lost 6 bases and J 3 bases, leaving 11 bases between the germline ends. CDR3 length equals 13 residues. Looked up from germline, CDR1 is LGHDT and CDR2 is YNNKEL (reference sequence). Here the CDR3 reads CASSVETDTEAFF. Written as DNA, the CDR3 is TGTGCCAGCAGTGTTGAGACAGACACTGAAGCTTTCTTT.

This rearrangement joins TRBV29-1 to TRBJ2-2, with 11 bases matching TRBD1. The CDR3 runs 14 residues. Germline V lookup: CDR1 SQVTM, CDR2 ANQGSEA. V trimming: 7 bases; J trimming: 2 bases; junction bases outside the gene matches: 3. The CDR3 nucleotides read TGCAGCGGTGGACAGGGGGCAAACACCGGGGAGCTGTTTTTT. As protein: CSGGQGANTGELFF.

The genes are TRBV7-9 and TRBJ1-1, with D possibly matching TRBD1 (5 bases). The CDR3 is 15 amino acids. CDR1 and CDR2 from the germline V gene are SEHNR and FQNEAQ (reference sequence). With 3 bases removed from V and 5 bases from J, the gap between germline ends came to 16 bases. CDR3 DNA sequence: TGTGCCAGCAGCTTTAACCAGGGAGGGAGGACTGAAGCTTTCTTT. Translation: CASSFNQGGRTEAFF.

CDR3 amino acids: CASSQTGGQVPSGANVLTF. In DNA form, the CDR3 reads TGTGCCAGCAGCCAGACTGGGGGACAGGTGCCCTCTGGGGCCAACGTCCTGACTTTC. The rearrangement uses TRBV27 and TRBJ2-6, with 8 bases aligning to TRBD1. The germline V gene has CDR1 MNHEY and CDR2 SMNVEV (reference sequence). Trimming at V came to 6 bases and at J to 0 bases, leaving 13 bases not matched to a gene. This CDR3 has 19 amino acids.

V and J are TRBV9 and TRBJ1-5, with no clear D. V lost 0 bases to trimming and J lost 0 bases, with 7 bases between them. Per germline, CDR1 SGDLS and CDR2 YYNGEE. The length of the CDR3 is 15 residues. CDR3: CASSVDPNSNQPQHF. The CDR3 DNA sequence: TGTGCCAGCAGCGTAGACCCTAATAGCAATCAGCCCCAGCATTTT.

The chain combines TRBV29-1 with TRBJ1-1; weak D call: TRBD1 (5 bases). Germline values: CDR1 SQVTM, CDR2 ANQGSEA. This CDR3 is built from 14 residues. V dropped 4 bases and J dropped 3 bases, with 15 bases sitting between them. The CDR3 region is CSVAAGTGDTEAFF. In DNA form, the CDR3 reads TGCAGCGTTGCTGCAGGGACGGGCGACACTGAAGCTTTCTTT.

V is TRBV5-4 and J is TRBJ2-5; TRBD1 matches 8 bases. Germline V gene sequence: CDR1 SGHNT, CDR2 YYREEE (reference sequence). The trim removed 5 bases at V and 7 bases at J, leaving 19 bases unmatched. This CDR3 contains 17 residues. For the CDR3, the DNA is TGTGCCAGCAGTTTACTCGCCCTGGACAGGGCGCCTGGGACCCAGTACTTC. Protein: CASSLLALDRAPGTQYF.

In nucleotides, the CDR3 is TGTGCCAGCAGTTACGGGAGAGGGGGTTACGAGCAGTACGTC. It yields the protein CASSYGRGGYEQYV. The J gene is TRBJ2-7, the V gene TRBV6-6; tentatively, D is TRBD1 (6 bases). Trimming took 2 bases from V and 4 from J, leaving 12 bases between them. The CDR3 length is 14 residues. In germline, CDR1 is MNHNY, CDR2 SVGAGI (reference sequence).

The chain recombines TRBV12-3 or TRBV12-4 with TRBJ1-2; the D gene is possibly TRBD1 (6 bases). CDR3 length: 13 amino acids. Deletions cut 3 bases from V and 8 bases from J, with 13 bases between. The CDR3 protein is CASSLQRGHGYTF. The CDR3 DNA is TGTGCCAGCAGTTTGCAGCGGGGGCACGGCTACACCTTC.

J is TRBJ2-2 and V is TRBV11-2; TRBD2 is a possible D gene (5 bases). Germline assignment: CDR1 SGHAT and CDR2 FQNNGV. Trimming pared 5 bases from V and 5 bases from J, leaving 18 bases between. The CDR3 is 16 amino acids. The CDR3 protein is CASSPRLEGWTGELFF. In nucleotides, the CDR3 is TGTGCCAGCAGCCCGCGGCTAGAGGGTTGGACCGGGGAGCTGTTTTTT.

The chain links TRBV7-8 to TRBJ2-7, with 8 bases lining up with TRBD1. Trimming cost V 9 bases and J 6 bases; bases outside gene matches: 19. CDR3 length: 16 residues. Germline V lookup: CDR1 SGHVS, CDR2 FQNEAQ. The chain's CDR3 is CASQPLVGQGAGEQYF. CDR3 DNA sequence: TGTGCCAGTCAACCCTTAGTTGGGCAGGGGGCGGGCGAGCAGTACTTC.

V is TRBV2 and J is TRBJ1-2; a possible D gene is TRBD1 (6 bases). V dropped 4 bases and J dropped 7 bases, with 16 bases sitting between them. Germline V lookup: CDR1 SNHLY, CDR2 FYNNEI. The CDR3 covers 14 residues. The CDR3 nucleotides read TGTGCCAGCAGTGGGGGCGGGGGACACGGTGGCTACACCTTC. Translation gives CASSGGGGHGGYTF.

This rearrangement joins TRBV6-4 to TRBJ2-1, with D perhaps TRBD2 (6 bases). The length of the CDR3 is 15 residues. The ends were cut back, 5 bases at V and 2 bases at J, with 13 bases in the middle. Germline V CDR1 and CDR2: MRHNA, SNTAGT. The CDR3 sequence is CASSSGTGAYNEQFF. CDR3 DNA sequence: TGTGCCAGCAGTTCCGGGACTGGGGCCTACAATGAGCAGTTCTTC.

This clone was counted a few times. The gene calls are TRBV19 and TRBJ2-7; D is uncertain. The CDR3 sequence is 14 residues long. Trimming shortened V by 5 bases and J by 0 bases, and 11 bases separated the two germline ends. CDR1 and CDR2 (germline): LNHDA, SQIVND (reference sequence). The CDR3 protein is CASSSGSSSYEQYF. In DNA, the CDR3 is TGTGCCAGTAGTTCCGGGTCCAGCTCCTACGAGCAGTACTTC. Supplemented by reference TRBV19 and TRBJ2-7, the full variable domain reads DGGITQSPKYLFRKEGQNVTLSCEQNLNHDAMYWYRQDPGQGLRLIYYSQIVNDFQKGDIAEGYSVSREKKESFPLTVTSAQKNPTAFYLCASSSGSSSYEQYFGPGTRLTVT.

The V call is TRBV5-4, the J call TRBJ2-3, with 11 bases lining up with TRBD1. The CDR3 is 14 residues long. Germline V gives CDR1 SGHNT, CDR2 YYREEE (reference sequence). V shed 3 bases and J 5 bases; nucleotides not matched to a gene: 2. This chain's CDR3 is CASSWTGGLDTQYF. The CDR3 nucleotides read TGTGCCAGCAGCTGGACAGGGGGCTTAGATACGCAGTATTTT.

Concerning this clone: At the DNA level, this CDR3 is encoded by other sequences in the same sample as well. V is TRBV4-1 and J is TRBJ1-1; weak D call: TRBD1 (5 bases). CDR3 length: 14 amino acids. CDR1 is MGHRA and CDR2 is YSYEKL in the germline V gene. V lost 2 bases, J lost 0 bases, and 7 bases lay in between. CDR3 region: CASSQLTVNTEAFF. The CDR3 DNA sequence: TGCGCCAGCAGCCAATTGACAGTGAACACTGAAGCTTTCTTT.